This TCR beta chain was recorded in a study of T-cell memory formation after mild COVID-19. TCRdb re-called the 5' RACE reads with MiXCR, one entry per CDR3 protein. The data contain fewer than 400,000 distinct CDR3 sequences, under 15% of them singletons. This clonotype was counted between two and nine times. Trimming shortened V by 3 bases and J by 9 bases, and 18 bases separated the two germline ends. Per germline, CDR1 MNHNS and CDR2 SASEGT. The CDR3 covers 15 residues. V and J are TRBV6-1 and TRBJ1-5, with TRBD1 as a possible D gene (5 bases). Sequencing was carried out using PBMCs or a T cell subset sorted from them (not recorded which). The TCR was taken from a man younger than 35 who had mild COVID-19 (a few samples of this study predate the infection). Cell type and time point are not known. The CDR3 protein is CASSDQGSGVLPQHF. For the CDR3, the DNA is TGTGCCAGCAGTGACCAGGGCTCTGGGGTTCTGCCCCAGCATTTT.